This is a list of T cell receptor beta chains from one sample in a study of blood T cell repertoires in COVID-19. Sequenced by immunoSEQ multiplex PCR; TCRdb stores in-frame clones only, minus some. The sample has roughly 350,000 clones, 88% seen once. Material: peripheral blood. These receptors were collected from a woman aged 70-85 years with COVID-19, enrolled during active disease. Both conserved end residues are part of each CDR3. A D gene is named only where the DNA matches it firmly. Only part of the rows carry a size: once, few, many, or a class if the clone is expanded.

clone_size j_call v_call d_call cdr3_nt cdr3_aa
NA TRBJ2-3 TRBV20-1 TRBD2 TGCAGTGCTAGTCCTTTACAAGCGGGGGGGCGAGGAGATACGCAGTATTTT CSASPLQAGGRGDTQYF
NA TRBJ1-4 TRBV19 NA TGTGCCAGTAGTATAGATAGGAGGGAAGATGAAAAACTGTTTTTT CASSIDRREDEKLFF
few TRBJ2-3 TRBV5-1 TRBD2 TGCGCCAGCAGCATCCTCGGGGGAGGGGATACGCAGTATTTT CASSILGGGDTQYF
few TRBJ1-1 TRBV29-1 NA TGCAGCGTCCTGGGAGCAGGTACTGAAGCTTTCTTT CSVLGAGTEAFF
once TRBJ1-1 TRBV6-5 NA TGTGCCAGCACCACAAAGATCAGGGACACTGAAGCTTTCTTT CASTTKIRDTEAFF
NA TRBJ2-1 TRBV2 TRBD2 TGTGCCAGCAGTGAAAGGCTAGCGGGGACGGATGAGCAGTTCTTC CASSERLAGTDEQFF
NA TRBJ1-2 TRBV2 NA TGTGCCAGCAGTGTGGGCAGGGACTATGGCTACACCTTC CASSVGRDYGYTF
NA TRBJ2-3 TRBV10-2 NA TGCGCCAGCAGCCGGGACACCCCCACAGATACGCAGTATTTT CASSRDTPTDTQYF
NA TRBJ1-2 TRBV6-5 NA TGTGCCAGCAGTACGGCCGCCGGGTCGGACTATGGCTACACCTTC CASSTAAGSDYGYTF
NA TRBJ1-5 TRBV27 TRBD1 TGTGCCAGCAAAAAGGAGGGGGCGCGACAGCCCCAGCATTTT CASKKEGARQPQHF
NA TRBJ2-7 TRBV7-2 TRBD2 TGTGCCAGCAGCTTAGGCAGCGGGGGCCCTTACGAGCAGTACTTC CASSLGSGGPYEQYF
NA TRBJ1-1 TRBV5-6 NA TGTGCCAGCAGCTACAACAGGAACACTGAAGCTTTCTTT CASSYNRNTEAFF
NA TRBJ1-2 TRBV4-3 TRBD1 TGCGCCAGCAGCCAACGGGGGACAGTAACTAACTATGGCTACACCTTC CASSQRGTVTNYGYTF
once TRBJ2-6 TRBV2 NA TGTGCCAGCAGGCTGGGGCAATGGATCCCTGGGGCCAACGTCCTGACTTTC CASRLGQWIPGANVLTF
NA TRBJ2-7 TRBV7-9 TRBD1 TGTGCCAGCAGCGACCGGGACAGGGGGCCTCCAAGCTCCTACGAGCAGTACTTC CASSDRDRGPPSSYEQYF
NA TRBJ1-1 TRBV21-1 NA TGTGCCAGCAGCGGGACAGGGGGGATTCTCTTGAACACTGAAGCTTTCTTT CASSGTGGILLNTEAFF
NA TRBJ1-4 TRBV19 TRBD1 TGTGCCAGTTCGCCCCGGGACAGGGTCCCTGAAAAACTGTTTTTT CASSPRDRVPEKLFF
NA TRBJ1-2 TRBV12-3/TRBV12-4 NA TGTGCCAGCAGCCTAGGGACACACTATGGCTACACCTTC CASSLGTHYGYTF
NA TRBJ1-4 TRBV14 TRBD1 TGTGCCAGCAGCCGCTTAAGGGACAGTAATGAAAAACTGTTTTTT CASSRLRDSNEKLFF
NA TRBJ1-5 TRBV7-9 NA TGTGCCAGCAGCGCTGACAGTAGTCATCAGCCCCAGCATTTT CASSADSSHQPQHF
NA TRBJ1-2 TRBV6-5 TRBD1 TGTGCCAGCAGTCCGGGACAGGGCGGGTTTGGCTACACCTTC CASSPGQGGFGYTF
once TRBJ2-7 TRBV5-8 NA TGTGCCAGCAGCCCGGGGCAGGGCGGGAAAGGGTGGTACGAGCAGTACTTC CASSPGQGGKGWYEQYF
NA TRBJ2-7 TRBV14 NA TGTGCCAGCAGCCCAGGGCCCCTCGAGCAGTACTTC CASSPGPLEQYF
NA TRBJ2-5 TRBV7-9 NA TGTGCCAGCAGCTTATTCGGCGGGGAGAAAGAGACCCAGTACTTC CASSLFGGEKETQYF
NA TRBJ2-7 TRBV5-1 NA TGCGCCAGCAGCTTGTTGACAGTGGGCTACGAGCAGTACTTC CASSLLTVGYEQYF
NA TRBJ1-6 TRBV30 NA TGTGCCTGGAGTGTTTTCTTGGGGGCCCCCCTCCACTTT CAWSVFLGAPLHF
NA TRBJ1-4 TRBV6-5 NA TGTGCCAGCAGTTACAGTCTCCCGGCTAATGAAAAACTGTTTTTT CASSYSLPANEKLFF
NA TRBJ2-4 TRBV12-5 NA TGTGCTAGTGGATCTCAAAACATTCAGTACTTC CASGSQNIQYF
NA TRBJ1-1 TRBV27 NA TGTGCCCCGCGGGGGGTGGATGAAGCTTTCTTT CAPRGVDEAFF
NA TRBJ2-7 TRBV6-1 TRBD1 TGTGCCAGCAGTGAATTGGGACAGTCTTCCTACGAGCAGTACTTC CASSELGQSSYEQYF
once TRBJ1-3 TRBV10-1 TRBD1 TGCGCCAGCAGTGAGTCCGGACAGGGGTTGTTTGGAAACACCATATATTTT CASSESGQGLFGNTIYF
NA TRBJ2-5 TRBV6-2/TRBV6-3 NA TGTGCCAGCAGTTACCCCCCAGGGGTGGTAGAGGAGACCCAGTACTTC CASSYPPGVVEETQYF
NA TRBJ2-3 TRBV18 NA TGTGCCAGCTCACCAAACTTGCCTAGCACAGATACGCAGTATTTT CASSPNLPSTDTQYF
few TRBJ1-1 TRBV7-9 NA TGTGCCAGCAGCCAGCCCCCGGGGGGGTATAACACTGAAGCTTTCTTT CASSQPPGGYNTEAFF
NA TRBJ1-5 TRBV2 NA TGTGCCAGCAGTGAGACGGGTGCAGAGCCCCAGCATTTT CASSETGAEPQHF
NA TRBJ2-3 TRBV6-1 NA TGTGCCAGCAGTGCAAGGACAGGAGGGGGCACAGATACGCAGTATTTT CASSARTGGGTDTQYF
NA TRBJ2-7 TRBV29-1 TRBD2 TGCAGCGGACTAGCGGGGCCCTTGGACGAGCAGTACTTC CSGLAGPLDEQYF
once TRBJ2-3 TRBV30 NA TGTGCCTGGAGTCCCCCCCCAATCCAGGTCCCCGATTTT CAWSPPPIQVPDF
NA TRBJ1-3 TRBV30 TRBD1 TGTGCCTGGAGGGACGGACAGGTCTCTGGAAACACCATATATTTT CAWRDGQVSGNTIYF
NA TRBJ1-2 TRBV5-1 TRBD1 TGCGCCAGCAGCTTACAACAGGGGTACTATGGCTACACCTTC CASSLQQGYYGYTF
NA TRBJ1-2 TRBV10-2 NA TGCGCCAGCAGTGATGGGCTTTACTTGGGCGGCTACACCTTC CASSDGLYLGGYTF
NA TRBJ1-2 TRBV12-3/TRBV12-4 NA TGTGCCAGCAGTCCCGACGGGAACTATGGCTACACCTTC CASSPDGNYGYTF
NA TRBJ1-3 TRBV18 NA TGTGCCAGCACTTCGCGGACTGGAAACACCATATATTTT CASTSRTGNTIYF
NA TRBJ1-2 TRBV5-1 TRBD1 TGCGCCAGCAGCTTGGGGACAGGAGCCAACTATGGCTACACCTTC CASSLGTGANYGYTF
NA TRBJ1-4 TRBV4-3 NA TGCGCCAGCAGCCAAGAGGGGGCGACGGGTACTAATGAAAAACTGTTTTTT CASSQEGATGTNEKLFF
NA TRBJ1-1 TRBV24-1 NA TGTGCCACCAGTGATTCTCGGTCTGTTGAAGCTTTCTTT CATSDSRSVEAFF
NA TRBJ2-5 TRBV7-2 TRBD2 TGTGCCAGCAGTCGGGGGTTAGCGGGGGGACAAGAGACCCAGTACTTC CASSRGLAGGQETQYF
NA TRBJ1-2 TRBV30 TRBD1 TGTGCCTGGAGTGTATCCGGGACAGGGGGCAGGGGTGGCTACACCTTC CAWSVSGTGGRGGYTF
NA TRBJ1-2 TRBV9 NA TGTGCCAGCAGCCCCCTGGGAGTCAGCTGGGGTGAGGGCTATGGCTACACCTTC CASSPLGVSWGEGYGYTF
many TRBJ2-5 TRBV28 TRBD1 TGTGCCAGTCGACAGGGAATGAAGGAGACCCAGTACTTC CASRQGMKETQYF
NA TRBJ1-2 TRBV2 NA TGTGCCAGCAGTGAAGATGCAGGGGTTGGCTATGGCTACACCTTC CASSEDAGVGYGYTF
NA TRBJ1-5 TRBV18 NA TGTGCCAGCTCACCAGCACAGGATCAGCCCCAGCATTTT CASSPAQDQPQHF
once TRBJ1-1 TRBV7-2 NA TGTGCCAGCAGCTTAGCAGAGGACACTGAAGCTTTCTTT CASSLAEDTEAFF